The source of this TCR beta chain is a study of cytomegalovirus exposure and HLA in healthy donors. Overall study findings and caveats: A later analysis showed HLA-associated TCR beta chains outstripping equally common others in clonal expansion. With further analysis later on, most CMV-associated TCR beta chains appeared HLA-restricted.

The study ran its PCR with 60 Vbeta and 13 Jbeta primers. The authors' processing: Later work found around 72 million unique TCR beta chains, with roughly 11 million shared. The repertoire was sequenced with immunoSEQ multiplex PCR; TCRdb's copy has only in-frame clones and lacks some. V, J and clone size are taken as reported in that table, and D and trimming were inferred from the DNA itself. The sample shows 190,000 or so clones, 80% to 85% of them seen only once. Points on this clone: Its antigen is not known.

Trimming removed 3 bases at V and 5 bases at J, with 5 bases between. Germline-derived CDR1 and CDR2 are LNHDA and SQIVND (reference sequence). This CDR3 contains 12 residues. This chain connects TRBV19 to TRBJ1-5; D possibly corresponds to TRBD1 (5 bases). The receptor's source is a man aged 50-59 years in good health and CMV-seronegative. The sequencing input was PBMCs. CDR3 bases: TGTGCCAGTAGTATCAGGGATCAGCCCCAGCATTTT. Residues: CASSIRDQPQHF.